These T cell receptor beta chains were read from a single sample in a study of circulating tumor DNA in untreated peripheral T-cell lymphoma. Profiling relied on immunoSEQ multiplex PCR, and the TCRdb table lists in-frame clones only, not all of them. The repertoire has a few hundred clones, over 60% of them found once; the top ten carry about 3.3%. The sequencing sample was made of tumor tissue. These receptors all stem from a human donor with peripheral T-cell lymphoma. Both conserved end residues are part of each CDR3. Fields, in order: V gene, D gene, J gene, CDR3 DNA, CDR3 protein. A D gene is named only where the DNA matches it firmly.

V: TRBV18; D: -; J: TRBJ2-5; DNA: TGTGCCAGCTCACCACCCGGCGGAGGATTTGAAGAGACCCAGTACTTC; CDR3: CASSPPGGGFEETQYF
V: TRBV29-1; D: -; J: TRBJ2-3; DNA: TGCAGCGTTAGTGGCGCTAGCGAGTTCACAGATACGCAGTATTTT; CDR3: CSVSGASEFTDTQYF
V: TRBV11-3; D: TRBD1; J: TRBJ1-2; DNA: TGTGCCAGCAGCTTGGGACAGACTTACTATGGCTACACCTTC; CDR3: CASSLGQTYYGYTF
V: TRBV19; D: -; J: TRBJ2-2; DNA: TGTGCCAGTAGTATTGCTGGGGGCAACACCGGGGAGCTGTTTTTT; CDR3: CASSIAGGNTGELFF
V: TRBV29-1; D: TRBD1; J: TRBJ2-7; DNA: TGCAGCATATGGACAGGGGGCATGTACGAGCAGTACTTC; CDR3: CSIWTGGMYEQYF
V: TRBV11-3; D: TRBD2; J: TRBJ2-7; DNA: TGTGCCAGCAGCCTAGGACTAGCGGCAAATTCGAAGCAGTACTTC; CDR3: CASSLGLAANSKQYF